These 3 T cell receptor beta chains came from one sample sequenced in a study of CD8 T cells in ankylosing spondylitis. MiXCR was run by TCRdb on the 5' RACE reads, yielding one entry per CDR3 protein. The sample records just over 350,000 distinct CDR3 sequences, approximately 22% being singletons. Sequenced material: blood, either unsorted or a sorted T cell fraction (not recorded which). These receptors were taken from a male donor with ankylosing spondylitis or in good health (not recorded which).

The chain is built from TRBV6-5 and TRBJ2-2, with no clear D. Trimming removed 4 bases at V and 0 bases at J, with 9 bases between. Germline lookup yields CDR1 MNHEY and CDR2 SVGAGI. This CDR3 comprises 15 residues. CDR3 in amino acids: CASSSYDPNTGELFF. CDR3 bases: TGTGCCAGCAGTTCGTACGACCCGAACACCGGGGAGCTGTTTTTT.

The chain recombines TRBV4-1 with TRBJ2-4; a weak D match, TRBD2 (7 bases). Germline CDR1 reads MGHRA; CDR2 reads YSYEKL. V lost 1 base, J lost 1 base, and 14 bases lay in between. This CDR3 has 17 amino acids. CDR3 sequence: CASSQGGGAGAKNIQYF. The CDR3 bases are TGCGCCAGCAGCCAAGGTGGGGGGGCTGGGGCCAAAAACATTCAGTACTTC.

This clonotype showed up just a few times. The chain carries TRBV6-1 and TRBJ2-7; 8 nucleotides match TRBD1. The germline gives CDR1 MNHNS, CDR2 SASEGT. V trimming: 6 bases; J trimming: 7 bases; junction bases outside the gene matches: 8. This CDR3 contains 13 residues. CDR3 amino acids: CASRAGGMWEQYF. CDR3 in DNA: TGTGCCAGCAGGGCAGGGGGCATGTGGGAGCAGTACTTC.